This entry is about one T cell receptor beta chain. Original handling: Estimated nucleated cell counts came from reference gene primer amplification. The method was immunoSEQ multiplex PCR; TCRdb's version includes in-frame clones alone and lacks a portion of them. V, J and clone size derive from that table, while D and trimming were established from the DNA sequence. The table shows around 280,000 clones, with around 86% occurring only once. The data originate from a study of blood T cell repertoires in COVID-19. Across the whole study: Researchers got acute and convalescent COVID-19 samples from the United States, Italy and Spain. In each case, the material was cDNA or gDNA derived from T cells, B-cell-depleted T cells, or PBMCs.

The clonotype originates from a man between 65 and 85 years old with acute or convalescent COVID-19. Sequencing was done on a sample of peripheral blood.

The CDR3 loop is CATSQAGAGYNEQFF. The CDR3 region has the DNA TGTGCCACCAGCCAAGCGGGAGCGGGCTACAATGAGCAGTTCTTC. The gene calls are TRBV24-1 and TRBJ2-1, with TRBD2 identical over 8 bases. CDR1 and CDR2 (germline): KGHDR, SFDVKD. This CDR3 is built from 15 residues. J was trimmed by 3 bases and V by 7 bases; bases with no gene match: 7.